This T cell receptor beta chain was sequenced for a study of regulatory T cells in long-lasting Graves disease. Arm-PCR with iRepertoire HTBI primers amplified the CDR3 regions for these TCR beta libraries. TCRdb fed the multiplex PCR reads into MiXCR, producing one record per CDR3 protein. The sample has roughly 610,000 distinct CDR3 sequences; 16% are singletons. There are many counts of this clonotype. The V segment lost 4 bases and the J segment 4 bases; nucleotides outside the gene matches: 9. Germline V gene sequence: CDR1 SGHRS, CDR2 YFSETQ. The CDR3 covers 15 residues. Noted time point: newly diagnosed GD, antithyroid drugs for less than 3 months. After RNA was extracted from PBMCs, the TCR library was made from it. These sequences were also reported in another study, on T cells in Graves' hyperthyroidism and ophthalmopathy. This second study notes: Onset of ophthalmopathy came a median around 7.1 months after the model predicted it.

This chain connects TRBV5-1 to TRBJ2-7; 9 bases align to TRBD1. The source is a man between 18 and 29 years old with Graves disease. The source was peripheral blood mononuclear cells (PBMCs), collected at new diagnosis, from a patient treated with antithyroid drugs. CDR3 in amino acids: CASSPTTGGEYEQYF. The CDR3 DNA is TGCGCCAGCAGCCCGACGACAGGGGGGGAATACGAGCAGTACTTC. Complete variable domain (other parts from reference TRBV5-1 and TRBJ2-7): KAGVTQTPRYLIKTRGQQVTLSCSPISGHRSVSWYQQTPGQGLQFLFEYFSETQRNKGNFPGRFSGRQFSNSRSEMNVSTLELGDSALYLCASSPTTGGEYEQYFGPGTRLTVT.